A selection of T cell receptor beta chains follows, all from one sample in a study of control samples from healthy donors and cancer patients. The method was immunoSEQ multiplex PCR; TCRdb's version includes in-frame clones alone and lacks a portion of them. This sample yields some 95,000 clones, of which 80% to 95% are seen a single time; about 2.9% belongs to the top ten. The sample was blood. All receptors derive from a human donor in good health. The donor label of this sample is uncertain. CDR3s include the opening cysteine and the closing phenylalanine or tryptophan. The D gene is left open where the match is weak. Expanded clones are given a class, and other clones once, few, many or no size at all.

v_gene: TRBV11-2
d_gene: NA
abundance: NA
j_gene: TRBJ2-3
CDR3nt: TGTGCCAGCAGCTTATGGCAAGATACGCAGTATTTT
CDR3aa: CASSLWQDTQYF

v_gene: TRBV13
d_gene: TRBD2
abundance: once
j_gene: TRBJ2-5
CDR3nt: TGTGCCAGCGGGACTAGCGGGGAGACCCAGTACTTC
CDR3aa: CASGTSGETQYF

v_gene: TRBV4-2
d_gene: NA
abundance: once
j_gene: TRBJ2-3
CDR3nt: TGTGCCAGCAGCCAAGTGACAGTTAGCACAGATACGCAGTATTTT
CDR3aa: CASSQVTVSTDTQYF

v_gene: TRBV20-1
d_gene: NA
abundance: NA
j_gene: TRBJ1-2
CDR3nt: TGCAGTGCTAGTTCTCCGGACAGCGCGACCCATGGCTACACCTTC
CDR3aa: CSASSPDSATHGYTF

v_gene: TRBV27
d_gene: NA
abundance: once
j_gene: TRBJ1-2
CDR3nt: TGTGCCAGCAGGGCGCTAGTGAACTATGGCTACACCTTC
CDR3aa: CASRALVNYGYTF

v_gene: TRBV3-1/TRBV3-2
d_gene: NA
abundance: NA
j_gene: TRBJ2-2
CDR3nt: TGTGCCAGCAGCCAAGCGCCGGGCCGGATCACCGGGGAGCTGTTTTTT
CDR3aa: CASSQAPGRITGELFF

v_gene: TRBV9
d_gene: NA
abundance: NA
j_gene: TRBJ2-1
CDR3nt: TGTGCCAGTTCGCCGGGACACCCTCTTAGTGTGCAGTTCTTC
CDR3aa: CASSPGHPLSVQFF

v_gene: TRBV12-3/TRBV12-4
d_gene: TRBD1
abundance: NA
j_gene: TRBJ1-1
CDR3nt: TGTGCCAGCAGTTTAATAGGGGGCTCTGAAGCTTTCTTT
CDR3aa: CASSLIGGSEAFF

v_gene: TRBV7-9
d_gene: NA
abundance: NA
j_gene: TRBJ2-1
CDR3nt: TGTGCCAGCAGCACAACCGGGACGGCAGACAATGAGCAGTTCTTC
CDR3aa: CASSTTGTADNEQFF

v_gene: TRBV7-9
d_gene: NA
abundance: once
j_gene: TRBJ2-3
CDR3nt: TGTGCCAGCAGCTTAGACGGCGGGGCTGCAGATACGCAGTATTTT
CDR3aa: CASSLDGGAADTQYF

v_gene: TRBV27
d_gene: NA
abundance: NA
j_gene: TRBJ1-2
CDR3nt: TGTGCCAGCAGTATGCCGGGACAAGGGCTATATGGCTACACCTTC
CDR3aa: CASSMPGQGLYGYTF

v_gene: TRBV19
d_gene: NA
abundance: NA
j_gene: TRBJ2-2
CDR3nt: TGTGCCAGTAGTCTCCTCTTGATCACCGGGGAGCTGTTTTTT
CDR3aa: CASSLLLITGELFF

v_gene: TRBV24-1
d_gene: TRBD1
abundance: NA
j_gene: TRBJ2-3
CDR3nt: TGTGCCACAGGAGGACAGGGGGGGTCGGATACGCAGTATTTT
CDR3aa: CATGGQGGSDTQYF

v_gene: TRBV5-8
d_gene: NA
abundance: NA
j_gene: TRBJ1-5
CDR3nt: TGTGCCAGCAGCTTGGGTGGGTACAGAAGCAATCAGCCCCAGCATTTT
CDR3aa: CASSLGGYRSNQPQHF

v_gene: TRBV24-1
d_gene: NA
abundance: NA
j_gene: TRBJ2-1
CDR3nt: TGTGCCACCAGTGAGGACCGAGCCGTGTTGAATGAGCAGTTCTTC
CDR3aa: CATSEDRAVLNEQFF

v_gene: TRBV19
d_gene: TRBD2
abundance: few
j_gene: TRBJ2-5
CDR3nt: TGTGCCAGTAGTATAGCGGGGGGGCGGCAAGAGACCCAGTACTTC
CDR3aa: CASSIAGGRQETQYF

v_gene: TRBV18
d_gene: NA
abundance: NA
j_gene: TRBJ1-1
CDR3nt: TGTGCCAGCTCGCCCTTAAACACTGAAGCTTTCTTT
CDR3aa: CASSPLNTEAFF

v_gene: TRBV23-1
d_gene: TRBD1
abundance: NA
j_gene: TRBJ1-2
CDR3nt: TGCGCCAGCAGTCAATTCACCCCCGGGACAGGGTTGGATGGCTACACCTTC
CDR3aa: CASSQFTPGTGLDGYTF

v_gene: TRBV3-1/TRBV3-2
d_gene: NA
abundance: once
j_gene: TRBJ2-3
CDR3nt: TGTGCCAGCAGCCAAGCGCCGTCTGGAGGGACAGATACGCAGTATTTT
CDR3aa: CASSQAPSGGTDTQYF

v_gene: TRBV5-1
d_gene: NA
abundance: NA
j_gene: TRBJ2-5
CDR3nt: TGCGCCAGCAGCGTCGGGACCCCAGAGACCCAGTACTTC
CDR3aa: CASSVGTPETQYF

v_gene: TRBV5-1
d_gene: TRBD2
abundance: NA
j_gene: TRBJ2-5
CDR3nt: TGCGCCAGCAGCTTGGATCCGCGGGGGGGCCTAGTCGAGACCCAGTACTTC
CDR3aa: CASSLDPRGGLVETQYF

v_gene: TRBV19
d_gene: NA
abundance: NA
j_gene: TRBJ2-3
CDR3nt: TGTGCCAGTAGTCCGGGACGGGCCGATACGCAGTATTTT
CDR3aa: CASSPGRADTQYF

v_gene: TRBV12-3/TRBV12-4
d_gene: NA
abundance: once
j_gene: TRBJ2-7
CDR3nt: TGTGCCAGCAGTTTACAGGGTTACGAGCAGTACTTC
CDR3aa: CASSLQGYEQYF

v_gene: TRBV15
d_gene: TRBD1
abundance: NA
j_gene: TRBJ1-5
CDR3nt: TGTGCCACCAGCCAGGACAGGGGTTCGGCTCAGCCCCAGCATTTT
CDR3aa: CATSQDRGSAQPQHF

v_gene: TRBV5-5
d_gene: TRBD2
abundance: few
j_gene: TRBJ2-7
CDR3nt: TGTGCCAGCAGCTTGTCCCGTGCGGGAGCCTACGAGCAGTACTTC
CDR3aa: CASSLSRAGAYEQYF

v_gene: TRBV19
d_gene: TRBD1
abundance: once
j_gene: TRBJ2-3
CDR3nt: TGTGCCAGCGGAGTTATAAAAGGACAGGGAAGAGGGGATACGCAGTATTTT
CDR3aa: CASGVIKGQGRGDTQYF

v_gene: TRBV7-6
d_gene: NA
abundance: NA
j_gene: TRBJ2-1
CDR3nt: TGTGCCAGCAGCTTATCTACAAGCTCCTACAATGAGCAGTTCTTC
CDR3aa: CASSLSTSSYNEQFF

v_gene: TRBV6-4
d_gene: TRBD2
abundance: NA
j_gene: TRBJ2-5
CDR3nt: TGTGCCAGCAGTGAGACTAGCGGGGGCCAAGAGACCCAGTACTTC
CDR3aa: CASSETSGGQETQYF

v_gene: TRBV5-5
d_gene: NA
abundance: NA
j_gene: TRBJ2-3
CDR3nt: TGTGCCAGCAGCCAACCGACAGGGAGGATAGATACGCAGTATTTT
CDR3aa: CASSQPTGRIDTQYF

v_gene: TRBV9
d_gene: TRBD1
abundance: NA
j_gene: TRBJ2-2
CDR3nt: TGTGCCAGCAGCGTATCTGGACAGGGGACCACCGGGGAGCTGTTTTTT
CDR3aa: CASSVSGQGTTGELFF

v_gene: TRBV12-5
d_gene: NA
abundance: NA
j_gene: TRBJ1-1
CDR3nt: TGTGCTAGTGGCCCAGGGCGGGGGGACACTGAAGTTTTCTTT
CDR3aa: CASGPGRGDTEVFF

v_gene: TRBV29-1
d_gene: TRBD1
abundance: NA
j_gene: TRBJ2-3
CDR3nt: TGCAGCGTTGTCGACAGGGCGAGCACAGATACGCAGTATTTT
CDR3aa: CSVVDRASTDTQYF

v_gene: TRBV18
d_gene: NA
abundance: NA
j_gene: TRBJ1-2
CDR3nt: TGTGCCAGCTCACCAACACCCGAGGGTGGCTACACCTTC
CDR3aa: CASSPTPEGGYTF

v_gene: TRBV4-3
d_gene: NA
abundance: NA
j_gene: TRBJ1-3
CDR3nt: TGCGCCAGCAGCCAAGGTTTTGACTCTGGAAACACCATATATTTT
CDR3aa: CASSQGFDSGNTIYF

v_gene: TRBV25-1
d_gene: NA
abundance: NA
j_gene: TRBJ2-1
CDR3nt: TGTGCCAGCAGTGAAGTAAATCGGGTCGTCCCACTCAATGAGCAGTTCTTC
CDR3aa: CASSEVNRVVPLNEQFF

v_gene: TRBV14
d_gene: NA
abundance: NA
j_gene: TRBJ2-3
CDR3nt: TGTGCCAGCAGCCAGTGGGCCAGGAGGACACCCGAAGATACGCAGTATTTT
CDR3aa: CASSQWARRTPEDTQYF

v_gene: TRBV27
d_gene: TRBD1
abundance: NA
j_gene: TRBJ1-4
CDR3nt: TGTGCCAGCAATGGGACGGGCAGGGGGCTTGAAAAACTGTTTTTT
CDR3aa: CASNGTGRGLEKLFF

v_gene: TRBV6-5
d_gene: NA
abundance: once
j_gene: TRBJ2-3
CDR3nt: TGTGCCAGCAGACCGGGTCCCCGCACAGATACGCAGTATTTT
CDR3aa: CASRPGPRTDTQYF

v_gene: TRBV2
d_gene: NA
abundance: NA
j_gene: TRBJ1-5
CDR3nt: TGTGCCAGCAGGACATTGGGGACCCAGGGGCCCCAGCATTTT
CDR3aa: CASRTLGTQGPQHF

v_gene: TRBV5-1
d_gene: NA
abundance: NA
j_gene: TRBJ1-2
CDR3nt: TGCGCCAGCAGCTTGGGCAGGGAGGGCTACACCTTC
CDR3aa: CASSLGREGYTF

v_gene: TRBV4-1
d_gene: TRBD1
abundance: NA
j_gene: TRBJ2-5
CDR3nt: TGCGCCAGCAGCGATGACAGGGACGGGGAGACCCAGTACTTC
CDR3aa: CASSDDRDGETQYF

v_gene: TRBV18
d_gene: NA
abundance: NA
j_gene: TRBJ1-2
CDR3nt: TGTGCCAGCTCACCCGCCGCCGGGGGGACTATCTATGGCTACACCTTC
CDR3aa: CASSPAAGGTIYGYTF

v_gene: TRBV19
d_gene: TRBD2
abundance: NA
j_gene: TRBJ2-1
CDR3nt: TGTGCCAGTGGACTAGCGGGGAGCCGGTTCTTC
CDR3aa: CASGLAGSRFF

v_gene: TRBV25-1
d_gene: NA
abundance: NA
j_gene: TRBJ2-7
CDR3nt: TGTGCCAGCAGTGCCCAGGGTTCATCCTACGAGCAGTACTTC
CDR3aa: CASSAQGSSYEQYF

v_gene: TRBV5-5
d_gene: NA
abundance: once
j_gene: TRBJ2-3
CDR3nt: TGTGCCAGCAGCTTGGGCAACTCAGGTTTTGCAGATACGCAGTATTTT
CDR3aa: CASSLGNSGFADTQYF

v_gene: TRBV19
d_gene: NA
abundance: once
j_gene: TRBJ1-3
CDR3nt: TGTGCCAGTAGTATTGGGGGTCCCGGAAACACCATATATTTT
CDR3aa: CASSIGGPGNTIYF

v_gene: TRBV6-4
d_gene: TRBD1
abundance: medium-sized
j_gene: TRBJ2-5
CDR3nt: TGTGCCAGCAGTCCCAAATGGACAGGTGCCTTTGAAGAGACCCAGTACTTC
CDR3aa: CASSPKWTGAFEETQYF

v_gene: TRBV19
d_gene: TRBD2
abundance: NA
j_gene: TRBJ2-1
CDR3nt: TGTGCCAGTATCGGCGGGGGGTTAGGCAATGAGCAGTTCTTC
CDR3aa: CASIGGGLGNEQFF

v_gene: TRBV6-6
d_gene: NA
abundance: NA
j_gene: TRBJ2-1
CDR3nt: TGTGCCAGCCGAATTCAGGGATTCCCCTACAATGAGCAGTTCTTC
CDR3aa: CASRIQGFPYNEQFF

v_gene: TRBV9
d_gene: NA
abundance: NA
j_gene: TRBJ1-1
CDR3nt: TGTGCCAGCAGCTCCGAGACGGGGGCTGCAGCTTTCTTT
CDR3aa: CASSSETGAAAFF

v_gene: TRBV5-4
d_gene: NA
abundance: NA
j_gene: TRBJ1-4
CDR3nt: TGTGCCAGCAGCCCTCAGGGCGGTAATGAAAAACTGTTTTTT
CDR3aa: CASSPQGGNEKLFF

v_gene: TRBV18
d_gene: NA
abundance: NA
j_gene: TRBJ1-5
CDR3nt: TGTGCCAGCTCAGCTGGTCAGGATCAGCCCCAGCATTTT
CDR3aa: CASSAGQDQPQHF

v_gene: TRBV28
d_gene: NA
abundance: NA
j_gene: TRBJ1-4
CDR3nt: TGTGCCAGCAGCCTGGCTGGGGACCTCGGCGGGAAACTGTTTTTT
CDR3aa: CASSLAGDLGGKLFF

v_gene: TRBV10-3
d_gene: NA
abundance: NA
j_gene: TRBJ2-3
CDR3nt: TGTGCCATCCAGGAGGCGTGGACAGATACGCAGTATTTT
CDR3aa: CAIQEAWTDTQYF

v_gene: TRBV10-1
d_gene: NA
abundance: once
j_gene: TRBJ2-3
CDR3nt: TGCGCCAGCAGTGGGGAAAGAGGCACAGATACGCAGTATTTT
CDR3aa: CASSGERGTDTQYF

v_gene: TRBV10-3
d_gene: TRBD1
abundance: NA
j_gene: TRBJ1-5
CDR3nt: TGTGCCATCAGTGAGCATGCGGACAGGGGAGTCAGGCAGCCCCAGCATTTT
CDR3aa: CAISEHADRGVRQPQHF

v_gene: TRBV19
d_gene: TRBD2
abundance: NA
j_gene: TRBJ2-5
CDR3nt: TGTGCCAGTAGACCCCGGGGGGGAGAGACCCAGTACTTC
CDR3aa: CASRPRGGETQYF

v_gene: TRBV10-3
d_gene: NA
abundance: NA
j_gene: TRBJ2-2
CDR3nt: TGTGCCATCAGAGATCCTCAGGGGAACACCGGGGAGCTGTTTTTT
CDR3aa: CAIRDPQGNTGELFF